The 5 T cell receptor beta chains listed next were all sequenced from one sample in a study of T cells in Graves' hyperthyroidism and ophthalmopathy (dated by TCRdb to between 2018 and 2021). Preparation of the library involved multiplex PCR. Instrument used: Illumina HiSeq 2000. The TCR beta CDR3 regions were amplified from RNA transcripts. The TCR CDR3 was subjected to a first round of RT-PCR using the HTBI primer set and the Qiagen OneStep RT-PCR kit. TCRdb ran its own pipeline on the public reads, namely fastp trimming at Q25 and MiXCR clone calling, and kept in-frame beta chains. Entries are consolidated by CDR3 protein sequence, retaining the most common genes and DNA. The sample table lists approximately 210,000 distinct CDR3 sequences, approximately 17% of them with a count of one. Under 65% of the sample goes to the ten largest clones. The sequencing input was blood. These receptors came from a man in his forties or fifties with Graves' hyperthyroidism.

This clonotype was seen ten or more times. Here the CDR3 reads CASSVGPFPLYPPDYEQYF. CDR3 nucleotides: TGTGCCAGCAGCGTGGGTCCCTTCCCCCTCTATCCTCCCGACTACGAGCAGTACTTC. The chain combines TRBV11-2 with TRBJ2-7; D ambiguous. V was cut by 5 bases and J by 3 bases, with 29 bases left in between. Per germline, CDR1 SGHAT and CDR2 FQNNGV. The CDR3 contains 19 residues.

This clonotype showed up many times. The genes are TRBV11-3 and TRBJ1-1, with 8 bases identical to TRBD1. CDR3 length: 14 residues. Germline trimming cut 5 bases from V and 4 bases from J; bases unmatched to any gene: 6. CDR1 SGHNT and CDR2 YENEEA come from the germline V gene. CDR3 loop: CASSHRGVSTEAFF. CDR3 DNA: TGTGCCAGCAGCCACAGGGGGGTGAGCACTGAAGCTTTCTTT.

Ten or more counts support this clonotype. The rearrangement uses TRBV7-9 and TRBJ2-7; TRBD1 might be the D (5 bases). V lost 1 base and J lost 5, with 9 bases in between. The CDR3 is made up of 13 amino acids. Germline CDR1 and CDR2: SEHNR and FQNEAQ (reference sequence). CDR3 bases: TGTGCCAGCAGCTTAGGCAGGGCCAACGAGCAGTACTTC. It is translated as CASSLGRANEQYF.

This clonotype was counted many times. V is TRBV20-1 and J is TRBJ2-1; D gene unclear. Germline CDR1 is DFQATT and CDR2 is SNEGSKA (reference sequence). This CDR3 contains 12 residues. V lost 3 bases, J lost 5 bases, and 8 bases lay in between. CDR3 bases: TGCAGTGCTAGGTGGCAGGACAATGAGCAGTTCTTC. As protein: CSARWQDNEQFF.

At least ten counts were recorded for this clonotype. The chain has TRBV2 and TRBJ2-7; tentative D call: TRBD2 (6 bases). The CDR3 covers 13 residues. Trimming took off 3 bases at V and 4 bases at J, with 10 bases between the two ends. Germline CDR1 SNHLY, CDR2 FYNNEI. The CDR3 protein is CASSEQEGYEQYF. CDR3 DNA: TGTGCCAGCAGTGAGCAGGAGGGTTACGAGCAGTACTTC.